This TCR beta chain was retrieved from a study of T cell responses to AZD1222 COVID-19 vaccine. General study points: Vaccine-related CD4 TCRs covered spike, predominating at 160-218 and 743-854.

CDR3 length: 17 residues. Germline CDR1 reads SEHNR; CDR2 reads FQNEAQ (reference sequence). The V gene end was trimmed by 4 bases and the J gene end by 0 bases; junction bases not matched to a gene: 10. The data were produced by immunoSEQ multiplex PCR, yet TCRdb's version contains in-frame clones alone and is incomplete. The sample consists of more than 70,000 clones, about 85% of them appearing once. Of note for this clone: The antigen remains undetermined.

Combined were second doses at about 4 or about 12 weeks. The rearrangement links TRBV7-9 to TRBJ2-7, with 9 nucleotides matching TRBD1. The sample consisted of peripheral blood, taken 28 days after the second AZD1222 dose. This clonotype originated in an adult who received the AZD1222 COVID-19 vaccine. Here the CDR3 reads CASSSPIGTGSSYEQYF. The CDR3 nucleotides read TGTGCCAGCAGCTCACCGATAGGGACAGGGAGCTCCTACGAGCAGTACTTC.